This is a list of T cell receptor beta chains from one sample in a study of blood T cells in healthy people across ages. One entry per CDR3 protein, called by TCRdb with MiXCR from the 5' RACE reads. The table includes some 1,000,000 distinct CDR3 sequences, less than 25% detected once. This sample also belongs to another study, concerning T cells of mothers and their children.

The specimen was blood. The receptors shown here come from a girl aged 2-10 years in good health. The CDR3 runs from the conserved cysteine through the conserved F or W. A D gene is named only where the DNA matches it firmly. The size of a clone is reported for some rows only, either as once, few or many, or as a class for expanded clones.

clone_size d_call j_call v_call cdr3_nt cdr3_aa
NA NA TRBJ2-1 TRBV5-5 TGTGCCAGCAGCTTAGTTAGGGGTGAGCAGTTCTTC CASSLVRGEQFF
NA TRBD1 TRBJ2-1 TRBV7-7 TGTGCTAGCAGCCTCACGACAGGGGGAGGGAATGAGCAGTTCTTC CASSLTTGGGNEQFF
few NA TRBJ1-1 TRBV19 TGTGCCAGTATGTTGCGGATGGAGAACACTGAAGCTTTCTTT CASMLRMENTEAFF
few NA TRBJ1-6 TRBV4-1 TGCGCCAGCAGCCAAGGGCAACCCTTAATTGGCGCACCCCTCCACTTT CASSQGQPLIGAPLHF
NA NA TRBJ1-1 TRBV24-1 TGTGCCACCAGTGATTCCGGCAACACTGAAGCTTTCTTT CATSDSGNTEAFF
few NA TRBJ2-1 TRBV4-2 TGTGCCAGCAGCCAAGATCTTTGGGACCCCCGGGAGACCCAGCACTTC CASSQDLWDPRETQHF
NA NA TRBJ1-4 TRBV3-1 TGTGCCAGCAGCCAAGGCTCCTCCAATGAAAAACTGTTTTTT CASSQGSSNEKLFF
few NA TRBJ1-6 TRBV13 TGTGCCAGCAGCCCTCCAGAGGGGAATTCACCCCTCCACTTT CASSPPEGNSPLHF
few NA TRBJ2-7 TRBV6-8 TGTGCCAGGGGAGACAGGACGCCCCGCTACGAGCAGTACTTC CARGDRTPRYEQYF
few TRBD1 TRBJ1-1 TRBV2 TGTGCCAGGGACAGGGAATCAAACACTGAAGCTTTCTTT CARDRESNTEAFF
few NA TRBJ2-2 TRBV2 TGTGCCAGCAGGCCTAGGGATGGCACCGGGGAGCTGTTTTTT CASRPRDGTGELFF
few TRBD1 TRBJ1-6 TRBV20-1 TGCAGTGCTCCCCAACTTCCGGGACAGGGGTATAATTCACCCCTCCACTTT CSAPQLPGQGYNSPLHF
few NA TRBJ2-1 TRBV29-1 TGCAGCGTGACCCCGGTGGTCTACAATGAGCAGTTCTTC CSVTPVVYNEQFF
NA NA TRBJ1-5 TRBV2 TGTGCCAGCAGTGTACTAGGGGATGGGAGCAATCAGCCCCAGCATTTT CASSVLGDGSNQPQHF
few TRBD1 TRBJ1-1 TRBV6-2/TRBV6-3 TGTGCCAGCAGCAGGGGGCCTTCGAACACTGAAGCTTTCTTT CASSRGPSNTEAFF
NA NA TRBJ2-3 TRBV24-1 TGTGCCACCAGTGACTCAGCAAGGGCTGAGACAGATACGCAGTATTTT CATSDSARAETDTQYF
NA NA TRBJ1-3 TRBV6-5 TGTGCCACCTCCGGGTCTGGAAACACCATATATTTT CATSGSGNTIYF
NA NA TRBJ2-3 TRBV9 TGTGCCAGCAGCGGCACAACCTGGGGCGCAGATACGCAGTATTTT CASSGTTWGADTQYF
few TRBD2 TRBJ2-7 TRBV20-1 TGCAGTGCTAGAATATCATGGCGGGAGAGTAGCGAGCAGTACTTC CSARISWRESSEQYF
NA NA TRBJ2-7 TRBV11-2 TGTGCCAGCAGCTTATTGATCGGAATCTCCTACGAGCAGTACTTC CASSLLIGISYEQYF
NA TRBD1 TRBJ1-5 TRBV5-1 TGCGCCAGCAGCTTCGGACAGGGGGAACAGCCCCAGCATTTT CASSFGQGEQPQHF
NA TRBD2 TRBJ2-5 TRBV15 TGTGCCACCAGCAGAGACGCGGGAGTGGGGGAGACCCAGTACTTC CATSRDAGVGETQYF
few TRBD1 TRBJ2-1 TRBV3-1 TGTGCCAGCAGCCACCCCCGACAGGGGTCCTACAATGAGCAGTTCTTC CASSHPRQGSYNEQFF
NA TRBD1 TRBJ1-2 TRBV29-1 TGCAGCGTTGTGGACAGGACGGATGGCTACACCTTC CSVVDRTDGYTF
NA NA TRBJ2-5 TRBV15 TGTGCCACCAGCAGAGATGAGTGGGCCCAGTACTTC CATSRDEWAQYF
few TRBD2 TRBJ2-7 TRBV20-1 TGCAGTGCTATCTATCGGGAGGGCGGCTACGAGCAGTACTTC CSAIYREGGYEQYF
NA NA TRBJ2-2 TRBV9 TGTGCCAGCCAACCGAACACCGGGGAGCTGTTTTTT CASQPNTGELFF
few NA TRBJ2-6 TRBV29-1 TGCAGCGTTAATACAGGGGAGGGATCTGGGGCCAACGTCCTGACTTTC CSVNTGEGSGANVLTF
NA NA TRBJ1-6 TRBV7-9 TGTGCCAGCAGCCCGCCGGGACTTAATAATTCACCCCTCCACTTT CASSPPGLNNSPLHF
NA TRBD1 TRBJ2-1 TRBV12-3/TRBV12-4 TGTGCCAGCAGTGGATGGGACAGGCAAAATGAGCAGTTCTTC CASSGWDRQNEQFF
few NA TRBJ2-3 TRBV6-2/TRBV6-3 TGTGCCAGCAGTTACGATTCCCCCGTAGATACGCAGTATTTT CASSYDSPVDTQYF
NA TRBD2 TRBJ2-1 TRBV3-1 TGTGCCAGCAGCCACCGGAAAGCGGGGACCTACAATGAGCAGTTCTTC CASSHRKAGTYNEQFF
NA TRBD2 TRBJ2-1 TRBV6-1 TGTGCCAGCAGTACCGGACTAGCGGGAGAGGACTACAATGAGCAGTTCTTC CASSTGLAGEDYNEQFF
NA NA TRBJ2-1 TRBV20-1 TGCAGTGTTCGACTTCAAAATGAGCAGTTCTTC CSVRLQNEQFF
NA NA TRBJ2-1 TRBV29-1 TGCAGCGTCCTCTCCTCGGGCGAAGGCTCCTACAATGAGCAGTTCTTC CSVLSSGEGSYNEQFF
NA TRBD2 TRBJ2-3 TRBV5-1 TGCGCCAGCAGCTTCAAGCGGGGGGGCCGTTCGGATACGCAGTATTTT CASSFKRGGRSDTQYF
few TRBD1 TRBJ1-1 TRBV19 TGTGCCACCCGACAGGGAGGCACTGAAGCTTTCTTT CATRQGGTEAFF
NA TRBD2 TRBJ2-2 TRBV4-3 TGCGCCAGCAGCCAAGAGGGACTAGGCACCGGGGAGCTGTTTTTT CASSQEGLGTGELFF